This TCR beta chain was captured by sequencing in a study of shared clonotypes between healthy human individuals. The method was immunoSEQ multiplex PCR; TCRdb's version includes in-frame clones alone and lacks a portion of them. The sample records some 1 million clones, 65% to 80% being singletons. V shed 5 bases and J 8 bases; nucleotides not matched to a gene: 13. CDR3 length: 15 residues. The germline V gene has CDR1 SGHTA and CDR2 FQGNSA. The study separated CD4+ cells into CD45RA+ naive and CD45RA-negative memory subsets. The clonotype originates from a man younger than 35 in good health. The sequenced sample consisted of memory CD4+ T cells sorted from blood. Noted subset: CD45RA-negative fraction. The chain has TRBV7-2 and TRBJ1-2; 8 positions match TRBD1. CDR3 sequence (DNA): TGTGCCAGCAGCCCCGGACCAGGGGGCGGGAGAGGCTACACCTTC. Its translation: CASSPGPGGGRGYTF. Together with reference TRBV7-2 and TRBJ1-2, the CDR3 gives the full variable domain: GAGVSQSPSNKVTEKGKDVELRCDPISGHTALYWYRQSLGQGLEFLIYFQGNSAPDKSGLPSDRFSAERTGGSVSTLTIQRTQQEDSAVYLCASSPGPGGGRGYTFGSGTRLTVV.